These 30 T cell receptor beta chains originate from one sample sequenced in a study of chemoradiotherapy in HPV16-positive cancers. Clones were sequenced by immunoSEQ multiplex PCR, and TCRdb holds only the in-frame ones, with some missing. The sample holds approximately 20,000 clones; approximately 83% are singletons and the top ten take about 4.6%. The sample consisted of blood, taken from a patient who underwent chemoradiotherapy. All receptors derive from a human donor with HPV-associated anogenital cancer.

This clone appeared once. The gene calls are TRBV7-2 and TRBJ2-4, with D unresolved. Germline V gene sequence: CDR1 SGHTA, CDR2 FQGNSA. V lost 0 bases and J lost 0, with 6 bases in between. The CDR3 is 15 residues long. CDR3 region: CASSLAHVAKNIQYF. The CDR3, as DNA: TGTGCCAGCAGCTTAGCGCATGTAGCCAAAAACATTCAGTACTTC.

The rearrangement uses TRBV7-9 and TRBJ1-3; no reliable D call. CDR1 is SEHNR, CDR2 FQNEAQ, per germline (reference sequence). The CDR3 covers 15 residues. Trimming took 4 bases from V and 0 from J, leaving 10 bases between them. CDR3 in DNA: TGTGCCAGCAGCTCGGACGGCAGCTCTGGAAACACCATATATTTT. Its protein is CASSSDGSSGNTIYF.

The chain has TRBV9 and TRBJ2-2; 7 bases agree with TRBD1. Trimming at V came to 4 bases and at J to 2 bases, leaving 5 bases not matched to a gene. Per germline, CDR1 SGDLS and CDR2 YYNGEE. This CDR3 spans 15 amino acids. In DNA, the CDR3 is TGTGCCAGCAGCTCCCGGACAGGAAACACCGGGGAGCTGTTTTTT. This encodes CASSSRTGNTGELFF.

The chain combines TRBV7-8 with TRBJ1-5; D is uncertain. Germline assignment: CDR1 SGHVS and CDR2 FQNEAQ. The CDR3 totals 15 residues. V dropped 3 bases and J dropped 4 bases, with 13 bases sitting between them. DNA for the CDR3: TGTGCCAGCAGCTTGGACGGTAGCCCAAATCAGCCCCAGCATTTT. Protein sequence: CASSLDGSPNQPQHF.

The rearrangement joins TRBV11-1 to TRBJ1-4; TRBD1 aligns across 7 bases. The CDR3 is 16 residues long. With 5 bases clipped from V and 7 bases from J, the junction kept 13 bases outside the gene matches. Germline loops: CDR1 SGHAT, CDR2 FQDESV (reference sequence). This CDR3 is CASSRLRDSRGEKLFF. The DNA for the CDR3 is TGTGCCAGCAGCCGCCTCCGGGACAGCCGAGGTGAAAAACTGTTTTTT.

The chain links TRBV2 to TRBJ1-6; D uncertain. CDR3 length equals 13 residues. V was pared by 2 bases and J by 14 bases, with 13 bases between. Germline CDR1 is SNHLY and CDR2 is FYNNEI. The CDR3, as DNA: TGTGCCAGCAGTGAATTAGGCAGTAGCTCCCTCCACTTT. Protein sequence: CASSELGSSSLHF.

The V and J genes are TRBV13 and TRBJ2-3, with 9 bases that match TRBD1. V trimming: 5 bases; J trimming: 5 bases; junction bases outside the gene matches: 11. The germline V gene encodes CDR1 PRHDT and CDR2 FYEKMQ (reference sequence). This CDR3 contains 16 residues. CDR3: CASSPPTGGAGDTQYF. CDR3 DNA sequence: TGTGCCAGCAGCCCTCCTACAGGGGGCGCGGGAGATACGCAGTATTTT.

CDR3: CASSLDATASDTQYF. Written as DNA, the CDR3 is TGTGCCAGCAGCTTAGACGCCACAGCCTCAGATACGCAGTATTTT. V is TRBV7-3 and J is TRBJ2-3; D ambiguous. Trimming left V 2 bases short and J 4 bases short, with 13 bases between. In germline, CDR1 is SGHTA, CDR2 FQGTGA. CDR3 length equals 15 residues.

This rearrangement joins TRBV23-1 to TRBJ2-1; TRBD2 aligns across 9 bases. TRBV23-1 is marked as an open reading frame, function uncertain. J gave up 6 bases and V 1 base, and 7 bases lay outside the gene matches. The CDR3 is 16 residues long. The CDR3 loop reads CASSQFGRAGGNEQFF. CDR3 bases: TGCGCCAGCAGTCAATTTGGAAGAGCGGGAGGCAATGAGCAGTTCTTC.

The CDR3 protein is CASDLRSGEQFF. In DNA form, the CDR3 reads TGTGCCAGCGACCTAAGGAGTGGTGAGCAGTTCTTC. The chain couples TRBV6-5 to TRBJ2-1; D is undetermined. Germline-derived CDR1 and CDR2 are MNHEY and SVGAGI. The V and J ends lost 8 bases and 9 bases respectively, with 14 bases between them. The CDR3 runs 12 residues.

This clone occurred once. The chain combines TRBV5-1 with TRBJ2-2; 7 bases align to TRBD1. CDR1 and CDR2 (germline): SGHRS, YFSETQ. After removal of 3 bases from V and 0 bases from J, the junction contained 2 bases not matched to a gene. CDR3 size: 15 residues. CDR3 residues: CASSWDRANTGELFF. Written as DNA, the CDR3 is TGCGCCAGCAGCTGGGACAGAGCGAACACCGGGGAGCTGTTTTTT.

The rearrangement joins TRBV5-1 to TRBJ2-3, with 10 bases aligning to TRBD2. The germline V gene has CDR1 SGHRS and CDR2 YFSETQ. The CDR3 is 16 residues long. V was clipped by 0 bases and J by 6 bases; unmatched bases: 7. CDR3 protein: CASSLDSGRARDTQYF. As DNA, the CDR3 is TGCGCCAGCAGCTTGGACAGCGGGAGGGCGCGGGATACGCAGTATTTT.

The V call is TRBV4-2, the J call TRBJ2-2, with 12 nucleotides matching TRBD1. V lost 0 bases, J lost 8 bases, and 4 bases stayed unmatched. In germline, CDR1 is LGHNA, CDR2 YNFKEQ. The CDR3 spans 16 residues. The CDR3 nucleotides read TGTGCCAGCAGCCAAGAAGGGACAGGGGGCGCGGGGGAGCTGTTTTTT. Amino acid sequence: CASSQEGTGGAGELFF.

The gene calls are TRBV7-8 and TRBJ2-5; 9 nucleotides match TRBD1. Germline V lookup: CDR1 SGHVS, CDR2 FQNEAQ. V lost 6 bases to trimming and J lost 3 bases; unmatched junction nucleotides: 11. This CDR3 is built from 16 residues. CDR3 bases: TGTGCCAGCAGACCCCGGACAGGGGCGGGGGAAGAGACCCAGTACTTC. This encodes CASRPRTGAGEETQYF. The full variable domain, with the rest looked up from reference TRBV7-8 and TRBJ2-5, is GAGVSQSPRYKVAKRGQDVALRCDPISGHVSLFWYQQALGQGPEFLTYFQNEAQLDKSGLPSDRFFAERPEGSVSTLKIQRTQQEDSAVYLCASRPRTGAGEETQYFGPGTRLLVL.

The V gene is TRBV18, the J gene TRBJ2-1; D uncertain. V was clipped by 3 bases and J by 4 bases, with 19 bases between them. CDR1 is KGHSH, CDR2 LQKENI, per germline. The CDR3 sequence is 17 residues long. The CDR3 spells CASSPQTPYSNYNEQFF. CDR3 DNA sequence: TGTGCCAGCTCACCGCAGACCCCCTATTCGAATTACAATGAGCAGTTCTTC.

The genes are TRBV18 and TRBJ2-7; no definite D call. In germline, CDR1 is KGHSH, CDR2 LQKENI. Trimming stripped 1 base from V and 5 bases from J, with 15 bases between. The CDR3 spans 15 residues. CDR3 sequence: CASSPQWLTGNEQYF. The DNA for the CDR3 is TGTGCCAGCTCACCACAATGGCTTACTGGGAACGAGCAGTACTTC.

The chain carries TRBV2 and TRBJ1-2, with 8 bases fitting TRBD1. CDR1 is SNHLY and CDR2 is FYNNEI in the germline V gene. The junction had 1 base not matched to a gene; V was cut back by 5 bases and J by 5 bases. The length of the CDR3 is 12 residues. The CDR3 loop is CASSTGGYGYTF. The DNA for the CDR3 is TGTGCCAGCAGTACAGGGGGGTATGGCTACACCTTC.

The chain is built from TRBV9 and TRBJ1-1, with 10 bases that match TRBD1. The CDR3 is made up of 15 amino acids. Germline CDR1 is SGDLS and CDR2 is YYNGEE. The V gene end was trimmed by 3 bases and the J gene end by 1 base; junction bases not matched to a gene: 3. The CDR3 is CASSARTGGNTEAFF. In DNA form, the CDR3 reads TGTGCCAGCAGCGCAAGGACAGGGGGGAACACTGAAGCTTTCTTT.

The V gene is TRBV2, the J gene TRBJ2-1; D not resolved. Germline V gene sequence: CDR1 SNHLY, CDR2 FYNNEI. The CDR3 contains 12 residues. V shed 7 bases and J shed 4 bases, with 8 bases lying between them. CDR3 residues: CASMGPYNEQFF. CDR3 DNA sequence: TGTGCCAGCATGGGCCCTTACAATGAGCAGTTCTTC.

The chain recombines TRBV27 with TRBJ1-6, with 8 bases matching TRBD1. Germline V gene data show CDR1 as MNHEY and CDR2 as SMNVEV (reference sequence). The CDR3 runs 15 residues. V shed 4 bases and J 5 bases; nucleotides not matched to a gene: 4. CDR3 sequence reads: CASSSWTGNNSPLHF. CDR3 DNA sequence: TGTGCCAGCAGTTCATGGACAGGGAATAATTCACCCCTCCACTTT.

This clone was observed once. V is TRBV9 and J is TRBJ1-2; D is unclear. Germline V gene lookup returns CDR1 SGDLS and CDR2 YYNGEE. V was pared by 3 bases and J by 6 bases, with 12 bases between. CDR3 length equals 13 residues. The CDR3 loop reads CASSAYPLDGYTF. CDR3 bases: TGTGCCAGCAGCGCGTACCCTCTGGATGGCTACACCTTC.

The chain carries TRBV28 and TRBJ2-7; D assignment may be TRBD1 or TRBD2 (5 bases each). The V and J ends lost 3 bases and 6 bases respectively, with 12 bases between them. Germline V gene data show CDR1 as MDHEN and CDR2 as SYDVKM. The CDR3 loop spans 13 amino acids. CDR3: CASSLGRRLEQYF. DNA for the CDR3: TGTGCCAGCAGTTTGGGACGACGTCTCGAGCAGTACTTC.

The V and J genes are TRBV5-6 and TRBJ2-5; D call uncertain. Trimming pared 4 bases from V and 7 bases from J, leaving 8 bases between. Germline-derived CDR1 and CDR2 are SGHDT and YYEEEE. This CDR3 spans 11 amino acids. CDR3 DNA: TGTGCCAGCAGCCTCTTGGGGACCCAGTACTTC. It is translated as CASSLLGTQYF.

The genes are TRBV7-6 and TRBJ1-3; D is perhaps TRBD1 (5 bases). Trimming cost V 5 bases and J 0 bases, with 14 bases left between them. Germline CDR1 reads SGHVS; CDR2 reads FNYEAQ. This CDR3 region has 16 residues. CDR3 DNA: TGTGCCAGCAGCCCTATGGGGGACTTCTCTGGAAACACCATATATTTT. The encoded protein is CASSPMGDFSGNTIYF.

The rearrangement uses TRBV29-1 and TRBJ1-2, with a tentative D call TRBD1 (5 bases). The CDR3 runs 11 residues. Germline CDR1 and CDR2: SQVTM and ANQGSEA. Trimming removed 4 bases at V and 8 bases at J, with 11 bases between. CDR3 nucleotide sequence: TGCAGCGTTGTGGGCGAGGGGGGCTACACCTTC. It specifies CSVVGEGGYTF.

This chain joins TRBV5-8 and TRBJ2-6; D gene unclear. The germline gives CDR1 SGHTS, CDR2 YDEGEE. The length of the CDR3 is 15 residues. Trimming removed 4 bases at V and 1 base at J, with 9 bases between. This chain's CDR3 is CASSPWQSGANVLTF. CDR3 sequence (DNA): TGTGCCAGCAGCCCCTGGCAGTCTGGGGCCAACGTCCTGACTTTC.

V gene TRBV4-3 combines with J gene TRBJ2-3; unclear D gene. There are 12 residues in the CDR3. V shed 0 bases and J shed 8 bases, with 6 bases lying between them. Germline CDR1 LGHNA, CDR2 YSLEER. CDR3 in DNA: TGCGCCAGCAGCCAAGATGCAGGTACGCAGTATTTT. Translated, it gives CASSQDAGTQYF.

The rearrangement joins TRBV7-9 to TRBJ2-6, with a tentative D call TRBD1 (6 bases). This CDR3 is built from 17 residues. Trimming took 5 bases from V and 1 from J, leaving 15 bases between them. CDR1 and CDR2 from the germline V gene are SEHNR and FQNEAQ (reference sequence). The CDR3 spells CASSPRTEESGANVLTF. The CDR3 nucleotides read TGTGCCAGCAGCCCCAGGACAGAGGAATCTGGGGCCAACGTCCTGACTTTC.

The V gene is TRBV7-9, the J gene TRBJ2-3; D is unresolved. From germline, CDR1 is SEHNR and CDR2 FQNEAQ (reference sequence). Trimming stripped 10 bases from V and 2 bases from J, with 19 bases between. This CDR3 region has 15 residues. CDR3 protein: CATFRGASPTDTQYF. The DNA of the CDR3 is TGTGCCACCTTCAGAGGTGCTAGTCCCACAGATACGCAGTATTTT.

This rearrangement joins TRBV29-1 to TRBJ1-1; the D gene is possibly TRBD1 (6 bases). The V end was cut by 7 bases, the J end by 10 bases, with 13 bases between. Germline values: CDR1 SQVTM, CDR2 ANQGSEA. This CDR3 is 10 amino acids long. The CDR3 is CSANREGAFF. The DNA of the CDR3 is TGCAGCGCCAACAGGGAAGGAGCTTTCTTT.